The clone carrying this TCR beta chain was detected only a few times. Its target is not known. The data stem from a study of T cells in localized non-small cell lung cancer. Germline V CDR1 and CDR2: SGHTA, FQGNSA. This CDR3 contains 14 residues. Trimming cost V 2 bases and J 6 bases; bases outside gene matches: 3. Here immunoSEQ multiplex PCR was the method, and the copy in TCRdb shows in-frame clones only, minus some. The top ten clones hold around 8.6% of a sample with 11,000 or so clones, 70% to 90% of them seen once. Study observations and caveats: Overall survival was longer when the density of T cells in the blood was higher. In adjacent lung appeared a median around 56 of the top 100 tumor clones.

The chain combines TRBV7-2 with TRBJ2-5, with TRBD1 matching 10 bases. The source of this sequence is a male donor older than 55 with stage III lung adenocarcinoma. This specimen consisted of peripheral blood, obtained before any cancer treatment. This CDR3 is CASSLRTGGQTQYF. CDR3 sequence (DNA): TGTGCCAGCAGCTTAAGGACAGGGGGACAGACCCAGTACTTC.